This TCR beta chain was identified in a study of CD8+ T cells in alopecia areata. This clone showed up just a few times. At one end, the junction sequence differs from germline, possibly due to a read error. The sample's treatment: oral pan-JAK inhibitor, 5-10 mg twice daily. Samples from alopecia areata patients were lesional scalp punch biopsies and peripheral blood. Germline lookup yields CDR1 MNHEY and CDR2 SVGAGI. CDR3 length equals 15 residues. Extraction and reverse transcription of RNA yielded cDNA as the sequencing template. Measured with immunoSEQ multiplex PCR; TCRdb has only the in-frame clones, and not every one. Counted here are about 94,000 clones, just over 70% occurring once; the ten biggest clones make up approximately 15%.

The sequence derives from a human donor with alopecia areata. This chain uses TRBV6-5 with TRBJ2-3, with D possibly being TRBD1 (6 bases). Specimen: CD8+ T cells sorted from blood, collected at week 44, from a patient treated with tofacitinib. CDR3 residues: CASSDSSGATDTQYF. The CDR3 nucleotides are TGTGCCAGCAGTGACTCCTCAGGGGCCACAGATACGCAGTATTTT.